The entry below gives a single TCR beta chain sequence along with its context. This sample stems from a study of blood T cell repertoires in COVID-19. At the level of the study: COVID-19 samples, acute and convalescent, were from the United States, Italy and Spain. Sample material is recorded as cDNA or gDNA derived from T cells, B-cell-depleted T cells, or PBMCs.

Under the authors' procedure: The authors estimated nucleated cell counts from reference gene primer amplification. TCRdb keeps only in-frame clones here, not all; method: immunoSEQ multiplex PCR. V and J calls plus clone size are reproduced from that table; the DNA served to infer D and trimming. The sample lists 300,000 or so clones, over 75% occurring once. Per germline, CDR1 MNHEY and CDR2 SMNVEV (reference sequence). This CDR3 has 15 amino acids. Trimming cost V 5 bases and J 3 bases, with 13 bases left between them. The receptor was derived from a woman between 50 and 59 years old who had recovered from COVID-19. The chain uses TRBV27 and TRBJ2-2, with D perhaps matching TRBD2 (5 bases). Sequenced: peripheral blood. The CDR3 region has the DNA TGTGCCAGCAGTGCAATCCAGAGGGACACCGGGGAGCTGTTTTTT. Translating it yields CASSAIQRDTGELFF.